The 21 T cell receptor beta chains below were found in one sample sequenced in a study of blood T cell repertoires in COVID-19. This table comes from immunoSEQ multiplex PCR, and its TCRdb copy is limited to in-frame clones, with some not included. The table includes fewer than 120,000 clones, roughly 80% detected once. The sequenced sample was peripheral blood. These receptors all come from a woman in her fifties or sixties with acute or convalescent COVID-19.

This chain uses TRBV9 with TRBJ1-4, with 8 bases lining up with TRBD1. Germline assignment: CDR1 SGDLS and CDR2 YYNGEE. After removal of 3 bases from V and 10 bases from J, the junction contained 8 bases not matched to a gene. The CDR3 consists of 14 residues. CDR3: CASSAGQARGKLFF. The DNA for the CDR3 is TGTGCCAGCAGCGCGGGACAGGCGAGGGGAAAACTGTTTTTT.

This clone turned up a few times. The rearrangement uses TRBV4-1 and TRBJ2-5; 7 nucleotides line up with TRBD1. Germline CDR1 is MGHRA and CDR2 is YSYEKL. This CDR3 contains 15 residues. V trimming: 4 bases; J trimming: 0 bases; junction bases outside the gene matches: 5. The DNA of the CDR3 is TGCGCCAGCAGCCGTCAGACAGGGTACCAAGAGACCCAGTACTTC. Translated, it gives CASSRQTGYQETQYF.

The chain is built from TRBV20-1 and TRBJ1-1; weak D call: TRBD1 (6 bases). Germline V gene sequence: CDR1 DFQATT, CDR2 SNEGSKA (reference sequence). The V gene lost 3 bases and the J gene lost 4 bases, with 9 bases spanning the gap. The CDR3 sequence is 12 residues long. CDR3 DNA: TGCAGTGCTAGTACACAGGGCACTGAAGCTTTCTTT. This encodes CSASTQGTEAFF.

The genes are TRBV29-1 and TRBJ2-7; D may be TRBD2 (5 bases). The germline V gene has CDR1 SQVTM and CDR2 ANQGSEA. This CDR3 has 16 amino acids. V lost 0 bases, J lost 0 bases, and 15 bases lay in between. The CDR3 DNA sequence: TGCAGCGTTGAAGATCCGGCGGGTCGAAGCTCCTACGAGCAGTACTTC. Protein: CSVEDPAGRSSYEQYF.

DNA of the CDR3: TGTGCCAGCAGTTCTGAGATGGGGGGAGATGGCTACACCTTC. It translates to CASSSEMGGDGYTF. The chain joins TRBV28 to TRBJ1-2, with D possibly TRBD1 on 5 matching bases. V lost 4 bases and J 6 bases, leaving 15 bases between the germline ends. CDR3 length: 14 amino acids. CDR1 and CDR2 (germline): MDHEN, SYDVKM.

CDR3 amino acids: CASSGPGRRGHQPQHF. CDR3 nucleotide sequence: TGTGCCAGCAGCGGTCCGGGAAGACGCGGCCATCAGCCCCAGCATTTT. This chain uses TRBV6-6 with TRBJ1-5; D not certain. The CDR3 sequence is 16 residues long. Trimming removed 6 bases at V and 5 bases at J, with 20 bases between. From germline, CDR1 is MNHNY and CDR2 SVGAGI (reference sequence).

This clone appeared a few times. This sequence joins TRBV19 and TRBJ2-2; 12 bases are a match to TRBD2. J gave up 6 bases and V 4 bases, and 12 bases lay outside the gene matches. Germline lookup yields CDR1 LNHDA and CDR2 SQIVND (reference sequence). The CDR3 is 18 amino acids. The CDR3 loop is CASSKKTSGGLASGELFF. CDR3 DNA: TGTGCCAGTAGTAAAAAGACTAGCGGGGGCCTGGCGTCCGGGGAGCTGTTTTTT.

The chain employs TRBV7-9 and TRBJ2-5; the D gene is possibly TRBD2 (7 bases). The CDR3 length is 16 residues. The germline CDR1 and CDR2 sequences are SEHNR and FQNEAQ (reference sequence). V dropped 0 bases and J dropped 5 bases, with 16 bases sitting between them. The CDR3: CASSLAVGGPEETQYF. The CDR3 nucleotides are TGTGCCAGCAGCTTAGCGGTGGGGGGGCCGGAGGAGACCCAGTACTTC.

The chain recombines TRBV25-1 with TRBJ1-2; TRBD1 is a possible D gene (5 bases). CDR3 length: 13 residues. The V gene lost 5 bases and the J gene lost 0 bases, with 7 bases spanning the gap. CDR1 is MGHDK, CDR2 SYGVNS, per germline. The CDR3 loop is CASSWGANYGYTF. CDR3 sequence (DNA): TGTGCCAGCAGTTGGGGGGCTAACTATGGCTACACCTTC.

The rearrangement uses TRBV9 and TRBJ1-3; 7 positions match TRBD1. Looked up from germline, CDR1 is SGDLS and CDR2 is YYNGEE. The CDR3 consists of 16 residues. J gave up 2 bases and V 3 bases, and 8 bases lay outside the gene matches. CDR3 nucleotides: TGTGCCAGCAGCGCACCTACAGGGACAGCTGGAAACACCATATATTTT. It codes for CASSAPTGTAGNTIYF.

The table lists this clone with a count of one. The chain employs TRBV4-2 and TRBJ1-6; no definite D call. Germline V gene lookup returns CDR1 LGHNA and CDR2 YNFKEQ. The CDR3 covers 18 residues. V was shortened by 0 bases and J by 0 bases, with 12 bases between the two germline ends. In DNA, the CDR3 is TGTGCCAGCAGCCAAGATTTTGGCAGGAACTCCTATAATTCACCCCTCCACTTT. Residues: CASSQDFGRNSYNSPLHF.

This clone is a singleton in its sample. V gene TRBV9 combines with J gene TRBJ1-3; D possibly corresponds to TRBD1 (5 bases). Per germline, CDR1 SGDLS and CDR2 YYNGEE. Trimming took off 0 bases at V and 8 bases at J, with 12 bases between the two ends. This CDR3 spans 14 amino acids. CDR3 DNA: TGTGCCAGCAGCGTAGAGGGGTTCAGGGACACCATATATTTT. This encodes CASSVEGFRDTIYF.

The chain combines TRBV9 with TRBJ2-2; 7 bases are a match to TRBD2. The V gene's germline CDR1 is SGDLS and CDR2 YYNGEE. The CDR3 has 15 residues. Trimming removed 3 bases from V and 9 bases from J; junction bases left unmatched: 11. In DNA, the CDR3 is TGTGCCAGCAGCGAAATGGGAGGGGCCGCCCGGGAGCTGTTTTTT. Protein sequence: CASSEMGGAARELFF.

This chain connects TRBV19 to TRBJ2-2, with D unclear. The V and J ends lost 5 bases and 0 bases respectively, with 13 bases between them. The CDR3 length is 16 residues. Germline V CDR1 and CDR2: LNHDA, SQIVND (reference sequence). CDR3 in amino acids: CASSGALTSNTGELFF. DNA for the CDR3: TGTGCCAGTAGTGGAGCCCTAACTTCGAACACCGGGGAGCTGTTTTTT. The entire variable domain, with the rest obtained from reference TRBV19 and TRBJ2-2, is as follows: DGGITQSPKYLFRKEGQNVTLSCEQNLNHDAMYWYRQDPGQGLRLIYYSQIVNDFQKGDIAEGYSVSREKKESFPLTVTSAQKNPTAFYLCASSGALTSNTGELFFGEGSRLTVL.

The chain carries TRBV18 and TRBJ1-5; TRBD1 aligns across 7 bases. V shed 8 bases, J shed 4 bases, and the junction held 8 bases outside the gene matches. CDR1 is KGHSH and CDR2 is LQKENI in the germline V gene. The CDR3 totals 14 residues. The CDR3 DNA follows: TGTGCCAGCAGAGCAACAGGGGAAAATCAGCCCCAGCATTTT. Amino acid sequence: CASRATGENQPQHF.

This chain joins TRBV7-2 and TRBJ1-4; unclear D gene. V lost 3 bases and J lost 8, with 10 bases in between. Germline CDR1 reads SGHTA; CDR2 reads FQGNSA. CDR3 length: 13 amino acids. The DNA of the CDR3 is TGTGCCAGCAGCTTTCAGGCCCGGGAAAAACTGTTTTTT. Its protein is CASSFQAREKLFF.

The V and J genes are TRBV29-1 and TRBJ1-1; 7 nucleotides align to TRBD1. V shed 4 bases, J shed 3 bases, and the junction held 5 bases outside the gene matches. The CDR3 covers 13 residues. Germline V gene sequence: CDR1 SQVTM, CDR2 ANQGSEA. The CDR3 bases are TGCAGCGTTGTGGGGGACAGCCACACTGAAGCTTTCTTT. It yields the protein CSVVGDSHTEAFF.

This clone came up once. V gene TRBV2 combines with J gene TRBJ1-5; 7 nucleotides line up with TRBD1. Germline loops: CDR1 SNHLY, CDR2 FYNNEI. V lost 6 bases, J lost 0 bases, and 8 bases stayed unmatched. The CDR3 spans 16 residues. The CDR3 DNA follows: TGTGCCAGCAGCAAGTCGACAGGGTATAGCAATCAGCCCCAGCATTTT. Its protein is CASSKSTGYSNQPQHF.

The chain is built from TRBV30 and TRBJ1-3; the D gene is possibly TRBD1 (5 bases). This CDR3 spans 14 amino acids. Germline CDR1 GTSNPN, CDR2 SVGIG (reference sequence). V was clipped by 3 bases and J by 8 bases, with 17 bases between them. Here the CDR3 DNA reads TGTGCCTGGAGCCCCTTGGGCAGGGAGGACACCATATATTTT. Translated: CAWSPLGREDTIYF.

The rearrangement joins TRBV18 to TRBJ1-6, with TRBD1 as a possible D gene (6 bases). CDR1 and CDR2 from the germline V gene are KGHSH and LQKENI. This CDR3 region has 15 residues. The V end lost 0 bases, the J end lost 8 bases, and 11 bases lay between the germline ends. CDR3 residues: CASSPPGRGYSPLHF. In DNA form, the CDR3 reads TGTGCCAGCTCACCACCGGGCAGGGGTTATTCACCCCTCCACTTT.

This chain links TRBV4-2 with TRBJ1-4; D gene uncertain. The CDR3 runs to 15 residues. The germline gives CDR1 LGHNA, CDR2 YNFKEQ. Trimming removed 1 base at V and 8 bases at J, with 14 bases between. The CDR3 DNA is TGTGCCAGCAGCCAAGCTTTGGACTTTACGGAAAAACTGTTTTTT. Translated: CASSQALDFTEKLFF.